What follows describes a single T cell receptor (beta chain). What it recognizes is unknown. A read error may be the cause here, since a much bigger clone is one base away. The data belong to a study of breast tumors, draining lymph nodes, adjacent tissues. Broader study findings: Compared with lymph nodes, tumors were less diverse; compared with nontumor tissue, more. Tumor and nontumor repertoires were significantly more similar in luminal-like than in basal-like breast cancer.

Germline V gene data show CDR1 as MGHDK and CDR2 as SYGVNS. This CDR3 comprises 14 residues. TCRdb itself ran the multiplex PCR reads through MiXCR, one entry per CDR3 protein. The sample holds some 130,000 distinct CDR3 sequences, approximately 20% seen once. Samples came from axillary lymph nodes draining the breast cancer. The clonotype originates from a female donor with breast cancer. Some clones in this sample may be carry-over from other donors' samples. Sequences were obtained from axillary lymph node tissue. The chain links TRBV25-1 to TRBJ2-7; TRBD1 is a possible D gene (5 bases). CDR3 nucleotides: TGTGCCAGCAGTGAAAGGGGCCCAATCTACGAGAAGTACTTC. It is translated as CASSERGPIYEKYF.